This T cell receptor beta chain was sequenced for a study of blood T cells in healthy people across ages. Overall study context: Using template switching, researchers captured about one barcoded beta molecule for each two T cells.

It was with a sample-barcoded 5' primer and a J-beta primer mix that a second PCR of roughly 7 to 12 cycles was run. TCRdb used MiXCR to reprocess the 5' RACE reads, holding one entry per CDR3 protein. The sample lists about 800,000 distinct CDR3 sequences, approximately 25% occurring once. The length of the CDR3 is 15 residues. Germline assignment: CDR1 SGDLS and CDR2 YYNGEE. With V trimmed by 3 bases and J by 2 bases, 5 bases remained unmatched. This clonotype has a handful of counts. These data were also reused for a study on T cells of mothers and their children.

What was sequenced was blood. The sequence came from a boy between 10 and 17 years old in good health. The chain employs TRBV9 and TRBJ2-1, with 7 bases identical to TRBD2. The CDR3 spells CASSAGLVPYNEQFF. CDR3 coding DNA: TGTGCCAGCAGCGCCGGACTAGTCCCCTACAATGAGCAGTTCTTC.